This T cell receptor (beta chain) was captured in a study of T cell responses to AZD1222 COVID-19 vaccine (dated by TCRdb to the early 2020s). Regarding the complete study: Because spike-specific TCR depth and breadth did not differ between the two schedules, AZD1222 recipients who got a second dose at roughly 4 weeks were pooled with those who got a second dose at roughly 12 weeks. TCR sequencing covered fewer than 250 trial participants: nearly 210 given two doses of AZD1222 and approximately 26 given two doses of MenACWY control vaccine. Trial participants were enrolled by age into subgroups of 18-55, 56-69 and 70-plus years, and around 150, 28 and 57 TCR-sequenced participants, respectively, were included in these subgroups. The paper's findings and limits, for the study overall: Conclusions about previously exposed vaccinees are limited because only six or seven AZD1222 recipients were SARS-CoV-2 seropositive at baseline. Reportedly, close to half of the unique spike-specific TCRs recognized epitopes lying outside the regions that are mutated in the B.1.351 and B.1.1.7 variants. Participants were mostly white British and included more females than males, and it was suggested by the authors that clonal diversity may have been underestimated. After two AZD1222 doses, spike-specific TCR breadth and depth were significantly higher than at day 0 and than in MenACWY recipients. In the small 56-69-year group, the increase in depth fell short of significance, most likely because of low power. The vaccine-associated CD4 TCRs covered the entire spike protein, and the dominant responses fell in regions 160-218 and 743-854. Because no day 14 peak-response samples were available, repertoires were characterized only after the peak T cell response.

The CDR3 regions of human TCRbeta chains were analyzed by immunosequencing. The paper's data handling went like this. Repertoire TCRs were checked for matches against a reference library of SARS-CoV-2-specific TCRs that had been generated using the MIRA antigen-specificity platform. Breadth was defined as the fraction of unique TCRs that were SARS-CoV-2-associated. Depth was defined as the fraction of total T cells that were SARS-CoV-2-associated. Using the MIRA data, each spike-specific TCR was assigned both to the spike region to which the TCR was reactive and to a CD4 or CD8 class. Log10-transformed breadth and depth values were compared by one-way ANOVA with Sidak's multiple comparisons tests. Not all clones reach the TCRdb copy of this immuneACCESS table, which keeps in-frame sequences only. Checked studies attribute under half of the gap to unresolved V genes and leave the rest unexplained. V and J calls and clone size are copied from that table; D and trimming were computed from the DNA. The sample contains 120,000 to 150,000 clones, 70% to 90% of them found a single time. The leading ten clones occupy 4.5% to 6.5% of the sample.

The sample's time point, from its label and the paper: baseline before first vaccination. Vaccinee samples were obtained from the UK trials COV001 and COV002, which included a single-blind randomized controlled phase 2/3 trial of AZD1222 (ChAdOx1 nCoV-19) in healthy adults. Trial participant PBMC samples were collected at day 0 and day 28 after the second dose for TCRbeta chain sequencing. Details on this clone: Its cognate antigen has yet to be identified. No per-base quality is available; no much larger clone lies one base away.

The material was peripheral blood, obtained on day 0 of AZD1222 vaccination. The receptor was derived from an adult in good health.

The sequence in DNA is TGTGCCAGCAGCTACGGGGTGACTAACAATGAGCAGTTCTTC. This gives the protein CASSYGVTNNEQFF. The V gene is TRBV5-4 and the J gene is TRBJ2-1; matching of 5 bases hints at TRBD2 as the D gene. The V end loses 3 bases and the J end loses 5 bases, and a stretch of 12 bases separates them. The germline V gene (reference sequence) sets CDR1 to SGHNT and CDR2 to YYREEE. The CDR3, from cysteine to phenylalanine, totals 14 residues. Only the CDR3 region is kept as DNA, spanning 42 bases read in frame from base 1.